The entry below gives a single T cell receptor beta chain sequence along with its context. As yet, its antigen is unknown. PCR employed 60 Vbeta and 13 Jbeta primers. Data came from immunoSEQ multiplex PCR; TCRdb stores just in-frame clones and leaves some out. The data hold 160,000 or so clones, with around 70% observed a single time. V was pared by 4 bases and J by 2 bases, with 14 bases between. Germline V gene data show CDR1 as SGDLS and CDR2 as YYNGEE. CDR3 size: 15 residues. The data derive from a study of cytomegalovirus exposure and HLA in healthy donors. Study-wide points: The classifier was said to identify cytomegalovirus status with high specificity and sensitivity.

The rearrangement uses TRBV9 and TRBJ2-3; tentative D call: TRBD2 (5 bases). The sample taken for sequencing was PBMCs. The clonotype comes from a young man in good health and CMV-seropositive. This CDR3 reads CASSRRGRFTDTQYF. The CDR3 DNA is TGTGCCAGCAGCCGTAGAGGGCGGTTCACAGATACGCAGTATTTT.